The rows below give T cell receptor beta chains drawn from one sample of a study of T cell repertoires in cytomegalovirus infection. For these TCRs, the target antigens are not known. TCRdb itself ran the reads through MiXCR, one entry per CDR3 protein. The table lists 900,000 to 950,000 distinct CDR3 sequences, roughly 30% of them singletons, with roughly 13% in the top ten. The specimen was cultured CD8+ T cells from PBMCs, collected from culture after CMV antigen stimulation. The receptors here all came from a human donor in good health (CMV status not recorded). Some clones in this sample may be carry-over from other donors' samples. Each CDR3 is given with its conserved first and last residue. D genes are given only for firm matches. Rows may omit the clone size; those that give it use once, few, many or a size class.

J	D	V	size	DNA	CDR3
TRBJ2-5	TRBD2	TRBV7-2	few	TGTGCCAGCAGCTCTGGACTAGCGGGGGGGTATGGAGAGACCCAGTACTTC	CASSSGLAGGYGETQYF
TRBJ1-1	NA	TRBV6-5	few	TGTGCCAGCAGTTACTCAGGAGTTGAGAGTGAAGCTTTCTTT	CASSYSGVESEAFF
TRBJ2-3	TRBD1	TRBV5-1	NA	TGCGCCAGCAGCTTCCGCCGACAGGGGACAGATACGCAGTATTTT	CASSFRRQGTDTQYF
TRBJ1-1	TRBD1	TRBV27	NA	TGTGCCAGCAGCTCCACCCGACAGGGGCGAGGTGAAGCTTTCTTT	CASSSTRQGRGEAFF
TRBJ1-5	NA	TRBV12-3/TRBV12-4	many	TGTGCCAGCAGTTTTCGGGGCCAGGTAGTAAGTAGCAATCAGCCCCAGCATTTT	CASSFRGQVVSSNQPQHF
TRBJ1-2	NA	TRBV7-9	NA	TGTGCCAGCAGCGGGGGATCCTACTATGGCTACACCTTC	CASSGGSYYGYTF
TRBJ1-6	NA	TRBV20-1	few	TGCAGTGCTAGAGATGAGGGCGCCAATTATAATTCACCCCTCCACTTT	CSARDEGANYNSPLHF
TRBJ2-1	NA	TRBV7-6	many	TGTGCCAGCAGCTTAGGGTTCCTCGGCAGTCCCTACAATGAGCAGTTCTTC	CASSLGFLGSPYNEQFF
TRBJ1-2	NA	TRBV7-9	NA	TGTGCCAGCAGCTTAGAAGCAGGGAACGACACCTTC	CASSLEAGNDTF
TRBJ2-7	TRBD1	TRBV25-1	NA	TGTGCCAGCATGGGCTGGACAGGGGAGAGCGAGCAGTACTTC	CASMGWTGESEQYF
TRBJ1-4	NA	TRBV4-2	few	TGTGCCAGCAGCCAAGACGAAACCTCTGGGGGTACAAATGAAAAACTGTTTTTT	CASSQDETSGGTNEKLFF
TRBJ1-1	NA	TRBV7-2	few	TGTGCCAGCAGCTTAGATGGAACGCTGAACACTGAAGCTTTCTTT	CASSLDGTLNTEAFF
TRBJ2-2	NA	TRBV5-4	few	TGTGCCAGCAGCCCTCTCACCTCAGGGGCCGGCACCGGGGAGCTGTTTTTT	CASSPLTSGAGTGELFF
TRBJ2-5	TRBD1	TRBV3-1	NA	TGTGCCAGCAGCCAAGATGGGGACAGGGGAGAGACCCAGTACTTC	CASSQDGDRGETQYF
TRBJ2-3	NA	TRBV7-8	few	TGTGCACGGGGTGGATTGGATCCGCAGTATTTT	CARGGLDPQYF
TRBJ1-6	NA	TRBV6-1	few	TGTGCCAGCAGGAATTGGGACTTAAATTCACCCCTCCACTTT	CASRNWDLNSPLHF
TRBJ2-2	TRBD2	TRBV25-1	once	TGTGCCAGCAGTGAATTCCGGACTAGCTTCGCCGGGGAGCTGTTTTTT	CASSEFRTSFAGELFF
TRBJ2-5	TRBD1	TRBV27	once	TGTGCCAGCAGGAATGACAGGGACCAAGAGACCCAGTACTTC	CASRNDRDQETQYF
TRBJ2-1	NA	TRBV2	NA	TGTGCCAGCAGTGAAAGGGGGGGTTCAAGCTCCTACAATGAGCAGTTCTTC	CASSERGGSSSYNEQFF
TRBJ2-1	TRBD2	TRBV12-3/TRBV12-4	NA	TGTGCCAGCTTTCTAGCGGGGGGCCTGGATGAGCAGTTCTTC	CASFLAGGLDEQFF
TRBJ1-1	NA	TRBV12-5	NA	TGTGCTAGTGGTCACCTGGCCGGACAGCAGAACACTGAAGCTTTCTTT	CASGHLAGQQNTEAFF
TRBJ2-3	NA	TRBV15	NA	TGTGTCACCGCTGGGGAGACTATTAGCACAGATACGCAGTATTTT	CVTAGETISTDTQYF
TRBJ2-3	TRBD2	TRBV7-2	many	TGTGCCAGCAGCCTTCGGGGGGGCACCACAGATACGCAGTATTTT	CASSLRGGTTDTQYF
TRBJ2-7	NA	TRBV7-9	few	TGTGCCAGCAGCTCTCCTGCGACGGGGAGTTGGGAGCAGTACTTC	CASSSPATGSWEQYF
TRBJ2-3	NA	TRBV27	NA	TGTGCCAGCAGTTTCGTAGGGAATACGCAGTATTTT	CASSFVGNTQYF
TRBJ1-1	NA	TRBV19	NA	TGTGCCAGTAGTATCTTAGGAGGCTCTGAAGCTTTCTTT	CASSILGGSEAFF
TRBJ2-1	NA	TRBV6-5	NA	TGTGCCAGCAGTTACTATCGGCTCCCCGAGGGTGAGCAGTTCTTC	CASSYYRLPEGEQFF
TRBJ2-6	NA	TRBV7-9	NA	TGTGCCAGCAATACGGGACACTCTAGCTCTGGGGCCAACGTCCTGACTTTC	CASNTGHSSSGANVLTF
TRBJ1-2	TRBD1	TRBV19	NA	TGTGCCAGTAGTCCCGACCCGACGATTTGGGGACAGTATAAGTATGGCTACACCTTC	CASSPDPTIWGQYKYGYTF
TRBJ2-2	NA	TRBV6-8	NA	TGTGCCAGCAGTCAGTACAACACCGGGGAGCTGTTTTTT	CASSQYNTGELFF
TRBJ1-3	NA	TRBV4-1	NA	TGCGCCAGCAGCGCCACAGGTGGAGACACCATATATTTT	CASSATGGDTIYF
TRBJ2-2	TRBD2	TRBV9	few	TGTGCCAGCAGCGGAAGGGAGGGGAACACCGGGGAGCTGTTTTTT	CASSGREGNTGELFF
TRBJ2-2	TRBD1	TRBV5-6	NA	TGTGCCAGCAGCTTACTCTCACAGGGGAGCACCGGGGAGCTGTTTTTT	CASSLLSQGSTGELFF
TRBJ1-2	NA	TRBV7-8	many	TGTGCCAGCAGCCCCTCGGAGGGGCCTAACTATGGCTACACCTTC	CASSPSEGPNYGYTF
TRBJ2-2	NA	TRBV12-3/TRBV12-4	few	TGTGCCAGCAGCCTGATTGCGGGATTGAGCACCGGGGAGCTGTTTTTT	CASSLIAGLSTGELFF
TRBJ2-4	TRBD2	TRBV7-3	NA	TGTGCCAGCAGCCCGGGAGGGGGGGGACGGGAAAACATTCAGTACTTC	CASSPGGGGRENIQYF
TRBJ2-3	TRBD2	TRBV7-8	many	TGTGCCAGCAGCCCCCCCGGGCTAGCGGGGGTTGAGGATACGCAGTATTTT	CASSPPGLAGVEDTQYF
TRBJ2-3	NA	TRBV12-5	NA	TGTGCTAGTGGTTTGGGCGTGTCCTCAATCACAGATACGCAGTATTTT	CASGLGVSSITDTQYF
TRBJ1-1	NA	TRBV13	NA	TGTGCCAGCAGCTTGTCCCACCGGGGGCGTGAAGCTTTCTTT	CASSLSHRGREAFF
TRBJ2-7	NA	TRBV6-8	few	TGTGCCAGCAGTTACTCCCTGAGCTCCTACGAGCAGTACTTC	CASSYSLSSYEQYF
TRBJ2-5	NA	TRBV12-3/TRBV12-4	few	TGTGCCAGCAGTTGGGGCAGGGAACAAGAGACCCAGTACTTC	CASSWGREQETQYF
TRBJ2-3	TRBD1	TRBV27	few	TGTGCCAGCAGTCTTAGGGACAGGCCCACAGATACGCAGTATTTT	CASSLRDRPTDTQYF
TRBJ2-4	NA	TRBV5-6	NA	TGTGCCAGCAGCCAGGGGCTCGGGAACATTCAGTACTTC	CASSQGLGNIQYF
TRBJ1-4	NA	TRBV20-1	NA	TGCAGTGCTATAGGAGTTGCAACTAATGAAAAACTGTTTTTT	CSAIGVATNEKLFF
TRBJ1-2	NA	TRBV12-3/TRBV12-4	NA	TGTGCCAGCAGTTTACCAGGACAGTACTATGGCTACACCTTC	CASSLPGQYYGYTF
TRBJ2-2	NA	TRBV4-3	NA	TGCGCCAACAGCCAAGGATTGGGCGGGGAGCTGTTTTTT	CANSQGLGGELFF
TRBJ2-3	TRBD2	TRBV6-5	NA	TGTGCCAGCAGTTCCCGGGGGGGGGCTACTACAGATACGCAGTATTTT	CASSSRGGATTDTQYF
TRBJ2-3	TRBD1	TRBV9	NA	TGTGCCAGCAGCGTGGGACAGGCTAGCACAGATACGCAGTATTTT	CASSVGQASTDTQYF
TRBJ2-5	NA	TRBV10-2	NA	TGCGCCAGCAGTGTGGTGGGGATTTCGGGAGAGACCCAGTACTTC	CASSVVGISGETQYF
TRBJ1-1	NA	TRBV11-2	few	TGTGCCAGCAGCTTAAATGAGGCCGTCGGGGCCTTTAACACTGAAGCTTTCTTT	CASSLNEAVGAFNTEAFF
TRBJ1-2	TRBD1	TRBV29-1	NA	TGCAGCGTTGAAGATGCCCGGACAGGGGGACCAACTAACTATGGCTACACCTTC	CSVEDARTGGPTNYGYTF
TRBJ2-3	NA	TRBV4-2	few	TGTGCCAGCAGCCAAGAAGACCCAAGCACAGATACGCAGTATTTT	CASSQEDPSTDTQYF